This TCR beta chain was identified in a study of T cell responses to AZD1222 COVID-19 vaccine. Profiled with immunoSEQ multiplex PCR; TCRdb holds only in-frame clones, not every one. The sample data list about 140,000 clones. Regarding this clone: Its antigen is currently unknown.

Broader study findings: Baseline antibody screening turned up just five to seven seropositive AZD1222 recipients. It should be noted that donors were predominantly white British and more often female, and clonal diversity was possibly underestimated.

Germline V gives CDR1 LGHNA, CDR2 YSLEER. Between the trimmed V and J ends, which lost 0 bases and 0 bases, there was a span of 8 bases. The CDR3 length is 15 residues. This receptor was obtained from an adult in good health. The V call is TRBV4-3, the J call TRBJ1-1; maybe TRBD1 (6 bases). The material sequenced was peripheral blood. Here the CDR3 reads CASSQDQGLNTEAFF. Written as DNA, the CDR3 is TGCGCCAGCAGCCAAGATCAGGGGCTGAACACTGAAGCTTTCTTT.